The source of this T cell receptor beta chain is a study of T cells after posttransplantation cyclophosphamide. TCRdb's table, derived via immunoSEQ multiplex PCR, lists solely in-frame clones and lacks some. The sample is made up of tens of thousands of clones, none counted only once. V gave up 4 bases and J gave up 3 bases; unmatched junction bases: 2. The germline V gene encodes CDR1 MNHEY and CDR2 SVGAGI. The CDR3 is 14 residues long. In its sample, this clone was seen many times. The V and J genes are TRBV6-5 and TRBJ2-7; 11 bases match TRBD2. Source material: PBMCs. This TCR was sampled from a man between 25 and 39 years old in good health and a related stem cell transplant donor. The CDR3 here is CASSSSGGNYEQYF. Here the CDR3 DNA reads TGTGCCAGCAGTTCTAGCGGGGGGAACTACGAGCAGTACTTC.